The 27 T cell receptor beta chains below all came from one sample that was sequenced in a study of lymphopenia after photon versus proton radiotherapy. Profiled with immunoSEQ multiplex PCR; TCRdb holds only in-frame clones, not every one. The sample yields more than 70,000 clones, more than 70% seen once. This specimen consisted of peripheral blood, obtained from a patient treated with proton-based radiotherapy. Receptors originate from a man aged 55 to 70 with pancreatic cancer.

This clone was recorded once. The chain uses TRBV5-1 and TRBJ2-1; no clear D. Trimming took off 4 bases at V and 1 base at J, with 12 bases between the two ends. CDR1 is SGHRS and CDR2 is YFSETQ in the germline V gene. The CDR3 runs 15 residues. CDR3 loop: CASSPDSASYNEQFF. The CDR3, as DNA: TGCGCCAGCAGCCCCGACTCGGCTTCCTACAATGAGCAGTTCTTC.

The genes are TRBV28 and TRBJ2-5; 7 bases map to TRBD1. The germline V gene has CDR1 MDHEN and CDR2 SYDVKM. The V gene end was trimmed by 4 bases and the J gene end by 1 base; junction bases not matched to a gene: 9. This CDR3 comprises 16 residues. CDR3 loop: CASSSNERQGQETQYF. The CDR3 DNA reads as TGTGCCAGCAGTTCCAACGAGAGACAGGGCCAAGAGACCCAGTACTTC.

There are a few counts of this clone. CDR3 amino acids: CASSPPTRGRAGNGELFF. The CDR3 coding sequence is TGTGCCAGCTCACCACCGACTCGCGGGAGGGCCGGAAACGGGGAGCTGTTTTTT. The chain uses TRBV18 and TRBJ2-2; 9 bases map to TRBD2. V trimming: 0 bases; J trimming: 7 bases; junction bases outside the gene matches: 12. Germline CDR1 and CDR2: KGHSH and LQKENI. This CDR3 has 18 residues.

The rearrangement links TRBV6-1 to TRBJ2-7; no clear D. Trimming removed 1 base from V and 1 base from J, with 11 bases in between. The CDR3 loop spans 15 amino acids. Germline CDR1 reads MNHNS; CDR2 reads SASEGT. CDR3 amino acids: CASSEEWAVSYEQYF. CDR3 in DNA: TGTGCCAGCAGTGAAGAGTGGGCAGTTTCCTACGAGCAGTACTTC.

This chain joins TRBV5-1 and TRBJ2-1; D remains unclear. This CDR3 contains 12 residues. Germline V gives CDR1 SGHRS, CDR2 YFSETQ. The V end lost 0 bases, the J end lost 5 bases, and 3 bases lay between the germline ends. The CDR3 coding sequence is TGCGCCAGCAGCTTGGCAAACAATGAGCAGTTCTTC. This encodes CASSLANNEQFF.

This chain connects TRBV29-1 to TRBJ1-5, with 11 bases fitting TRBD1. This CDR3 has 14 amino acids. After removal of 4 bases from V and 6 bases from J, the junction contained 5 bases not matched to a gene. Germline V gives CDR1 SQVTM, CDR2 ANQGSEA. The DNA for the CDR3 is TGCAGCGTTGGTGGACAGGGGGCGGGTCAGCCCCAGCATTTT. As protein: CSVGGQGAGQPQHF.

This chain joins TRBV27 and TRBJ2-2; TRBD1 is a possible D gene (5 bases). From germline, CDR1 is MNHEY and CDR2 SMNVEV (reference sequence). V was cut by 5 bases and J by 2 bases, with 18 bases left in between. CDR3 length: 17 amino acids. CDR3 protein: CASSPRMQGPNTGELFF. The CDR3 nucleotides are TGTGCCAGCAGTCCCAGAATGCAGGGCCCCAACACCGGGGAGCTGTTTTTT.

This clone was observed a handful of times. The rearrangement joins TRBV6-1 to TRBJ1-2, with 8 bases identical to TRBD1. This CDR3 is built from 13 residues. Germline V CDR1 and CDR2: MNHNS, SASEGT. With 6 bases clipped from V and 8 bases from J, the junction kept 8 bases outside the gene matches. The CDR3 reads CASSYTGGWGYTF. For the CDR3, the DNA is TGTGCCAGCAGCTACACAGGGGGTTGGGGCTACACCTTC.

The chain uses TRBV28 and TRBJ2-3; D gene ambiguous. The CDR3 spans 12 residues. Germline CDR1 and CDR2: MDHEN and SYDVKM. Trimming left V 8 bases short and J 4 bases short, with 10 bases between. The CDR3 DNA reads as TGTGCCAGCGGTTCCCCCCCAGATACGCAGTATTTT. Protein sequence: CASGSPPDTQYF.

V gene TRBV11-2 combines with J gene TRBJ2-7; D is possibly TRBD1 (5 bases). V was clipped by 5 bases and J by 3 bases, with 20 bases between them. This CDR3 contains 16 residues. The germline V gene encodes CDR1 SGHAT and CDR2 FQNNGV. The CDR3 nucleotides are TGTGCCAGCAGCCCAATCCGAATCCGACAGTTCTACGAGCAGTACTTC. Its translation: CASSPIRIRQFYEQYF.

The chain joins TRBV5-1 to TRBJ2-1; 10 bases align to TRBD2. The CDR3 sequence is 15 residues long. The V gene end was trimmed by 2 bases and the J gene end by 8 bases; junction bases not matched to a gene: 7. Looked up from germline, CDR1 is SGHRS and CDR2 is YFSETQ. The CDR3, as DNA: TGCGCCAGCAGCTTAGTGGTAGCGGGAGGTTATGAGCAGTTCTTC. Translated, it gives CASSLVVAGGYEQFF.

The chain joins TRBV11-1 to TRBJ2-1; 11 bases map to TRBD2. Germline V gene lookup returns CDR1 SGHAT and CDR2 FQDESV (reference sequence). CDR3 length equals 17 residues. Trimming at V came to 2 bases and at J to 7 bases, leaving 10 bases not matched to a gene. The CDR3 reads CASSLSMAASGRNEQFF. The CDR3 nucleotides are TGTGCCAGCAGCTTATCTATGGCGGCTAGCGGGAGGAATGAGCAGTTCTTC.

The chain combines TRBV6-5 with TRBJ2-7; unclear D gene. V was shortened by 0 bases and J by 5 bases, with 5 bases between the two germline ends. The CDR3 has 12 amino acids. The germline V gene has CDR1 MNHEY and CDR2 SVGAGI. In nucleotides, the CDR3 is TGTGCCAGCAGTTACTCCATCCACGAGCAGTACTTC. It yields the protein CASSYSIHEQYF.

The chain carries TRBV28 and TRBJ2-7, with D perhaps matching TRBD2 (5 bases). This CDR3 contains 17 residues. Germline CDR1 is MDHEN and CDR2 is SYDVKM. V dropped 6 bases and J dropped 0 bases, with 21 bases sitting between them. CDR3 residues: CASSHPWVGRDSYEQYF. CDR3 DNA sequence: TGTGCCAGCAGCCACCCGTGGGTAGGGAGAGACTCCTACGAGCAGTACTTC.

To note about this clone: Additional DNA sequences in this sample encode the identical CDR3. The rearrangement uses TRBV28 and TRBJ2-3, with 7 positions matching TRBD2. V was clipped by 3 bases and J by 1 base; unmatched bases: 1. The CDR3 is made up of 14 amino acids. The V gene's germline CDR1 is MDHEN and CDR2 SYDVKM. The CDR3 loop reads CASSFLAGTDTQYF. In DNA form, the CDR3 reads TGTGCCAGCAGTTTTCTAGCGGGCACAGATACGCAGTATTTT.

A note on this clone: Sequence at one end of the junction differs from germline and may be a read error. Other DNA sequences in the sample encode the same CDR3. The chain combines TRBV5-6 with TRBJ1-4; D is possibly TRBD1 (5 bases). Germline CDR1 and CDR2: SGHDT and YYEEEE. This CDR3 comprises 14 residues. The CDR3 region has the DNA TGTGCCAGCAGCTTGCAACAGGCTTCCAGAAAATTGTTTTTT. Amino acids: CASSLQQASRKLFF.

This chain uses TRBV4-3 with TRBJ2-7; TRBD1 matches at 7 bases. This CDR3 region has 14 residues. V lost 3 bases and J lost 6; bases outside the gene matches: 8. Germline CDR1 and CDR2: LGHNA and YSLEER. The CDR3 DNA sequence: TGCGCCAGCAGCCAGGGACAGAGAGGTTTCGAGCAGTACTTC. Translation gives CASSQGQRGFEQYF.

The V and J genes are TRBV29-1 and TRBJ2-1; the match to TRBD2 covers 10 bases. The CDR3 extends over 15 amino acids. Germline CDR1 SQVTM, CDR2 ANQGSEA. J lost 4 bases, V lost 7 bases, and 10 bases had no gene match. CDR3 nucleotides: TGCAGCGCGAGCGGGAGGGCCTCCCCTTACAATGAGCAGTTCTTC. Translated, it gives CSASGRASPYNEQFF.

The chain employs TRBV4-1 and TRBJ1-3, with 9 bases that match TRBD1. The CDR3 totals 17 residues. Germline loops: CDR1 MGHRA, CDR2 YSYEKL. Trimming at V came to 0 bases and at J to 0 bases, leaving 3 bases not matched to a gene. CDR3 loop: CASSQDGGQGSGNTIYF. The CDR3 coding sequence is TGCGCCAGCAGCCAAGATGGGGGACAGGGCTCTGGAAACACCATATATTTT.

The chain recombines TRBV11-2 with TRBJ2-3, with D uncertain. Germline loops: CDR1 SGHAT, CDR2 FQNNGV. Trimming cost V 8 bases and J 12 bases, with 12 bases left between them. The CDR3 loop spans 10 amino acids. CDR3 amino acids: CASSRTIQYF. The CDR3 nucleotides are TGTGCCAGCTCCAGAACGATTCAGTATTTT.

The CDR3 loop is CASSQADSGGYGYTF. CDR3 DNA: TGTGCCAGCAGCCAGGCGGACAGTGGCGGCTATGGCTACACCTTC. V usage is TRBV4-2 and J usage is TRBJ1-2, with D possibly matching TRBD1 (6 bases). CDR1 LGHNA and CDR2 YNFKEQ come from the germline V gene. The CDR3 extends over 15 amino acids. V lost 3 bases and J lost 4, with 15 bases in between.

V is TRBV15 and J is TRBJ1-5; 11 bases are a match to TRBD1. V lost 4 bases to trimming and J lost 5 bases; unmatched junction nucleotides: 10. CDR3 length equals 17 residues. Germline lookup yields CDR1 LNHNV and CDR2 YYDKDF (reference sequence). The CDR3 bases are TGTGCCACCAGCACCGGCTTCGGACAGGGGGCGGATCAGCCCCAGCATTTT. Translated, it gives CATSTGFGQGADQPQHF.

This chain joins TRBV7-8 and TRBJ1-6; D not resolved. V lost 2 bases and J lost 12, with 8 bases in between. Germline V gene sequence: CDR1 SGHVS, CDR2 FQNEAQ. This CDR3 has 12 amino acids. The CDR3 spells CASSLPGLPLHF. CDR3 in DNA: TGTGCCAGCAGCTTACCCGGCCTACCCCTCCACTTT.

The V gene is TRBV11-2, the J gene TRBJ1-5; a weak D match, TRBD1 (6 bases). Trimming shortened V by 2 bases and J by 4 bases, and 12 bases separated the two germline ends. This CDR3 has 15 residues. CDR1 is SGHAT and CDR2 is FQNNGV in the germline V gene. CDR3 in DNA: TGTGCCAGCAGCTTATCTCCAGGGGAAAATCAGCCCCAGCATTTT. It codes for CASSLSPGENQPQHF. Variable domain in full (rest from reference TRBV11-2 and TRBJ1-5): EAGVAQSPRYKIIEKRQSVAFWCNPISGHATLYWYQQILGQGPKLLIQFQNNGVVDDSQLPKDRFSAERLKGVDSTLKIQPAKLEDSAVYLCASSLSPGENQPQHFGDGTRLSIL.

CDR3 protein: CASSPTSRLASPKEQYF. For the CDR3, the DNA is TGCGCCAGCAGCCCTACTTCTAGACTAGCATCCCCTAAGGAGCAGTACTTC. This sequence joins TRBV4-1 and TRBJ2-7; 7 bases map to TRBD2. Germline-derived CDR1 and CDR2 are MGHRA and YSYEKL. The CDR3 has 17 residues. Germline trimming cut 4 bases from V and 7 bases from J; bases unmatched to any gene: 19.

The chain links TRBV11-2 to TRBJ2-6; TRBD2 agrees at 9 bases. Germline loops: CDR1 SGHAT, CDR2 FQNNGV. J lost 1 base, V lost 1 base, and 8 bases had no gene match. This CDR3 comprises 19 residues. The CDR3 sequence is CASSLGGLAGLSGANVLTF. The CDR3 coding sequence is TGTGCCAGCAGCTTAGGTGGGCTAGCGGGGTTGTCTGGGGCCAACGTCCTGACTTTC.

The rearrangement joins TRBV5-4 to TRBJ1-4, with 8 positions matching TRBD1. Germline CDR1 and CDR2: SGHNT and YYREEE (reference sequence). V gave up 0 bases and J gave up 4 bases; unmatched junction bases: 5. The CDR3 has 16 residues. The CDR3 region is CASSLGQGIGNEKLFF. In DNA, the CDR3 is TGTGCCAGCAGCTTGGGACAGGGGATTGGTAATGAAAAACTGTTTTTT.